The entry below gives a single T cell receptor (beta chain) sequence along with its context. This CDR3 comprises 17 residues. Germline CDR1 reads KGHSH; CDR2 reads LQKENI. Trimming cost V 0 bases and J 1 base; bases outside gene matches: 8. These data come from a study of T cell responses to AZD1222 COVID-19 vaccine. Repertoires were generated with immunoSEQ multiplex PCR, while TCRdb's copy carries only in-frame clones and drops some. The data hold 95,000 to 110,000 clones, with 92% observed a single time. This chain connects TRBV18 to TRBJ1-1, with TRBD1 matching over 7 bases. The clonotype comes from an adult who received the AZD1222 COVID-19 vaccine. This specimen consisted of peripheral blood, obtained 28 days after the second AZD1222 dose. CDR3 in DNA: TGTGCCAGCTCACCACCGAACAGGGGTTCGACGAACACTGAAGCTTTCTTT. This gives the protein CASSPPNRGSTNTEAFF.